These 26 T cell receptor beta chains came from one sample sequenced in a study of control samples from healthy donors and cancer patients. Sequencing was performed with immunoSEQ multiplex PCR; in TCRdb, only in-frame clones are kept and a portion is missing. The sample contains around 76,000 clones, approximately 91% of which appear only once. The specimen was PBMCs. The receptor set was obtained from a woman aged 45-65 years with colorectal cancer.

This chain connects TRBV9 to TRBJ2-3, with a possible D match to TRBD2 (7 bases). Trimming took 4 bases from V and 3 from J, leaving 12 bases between them. The CDR3 covers 14 residues. The germline gives CDR1 SGDLS, CDR2 YYNGEE. CDR3 protein: CASSSRGGTDTQYF. The DNA of the CDR3 is TGTGCCAGCAGCTCCAGGGGAGGGACAGATACGCAGTATTTT. The full variable domain, with the rest looked up from reference TRBV9 and TRBJ2-3, is DSGVTQTPKHLITATGQRVTLRCSPRSGDLSVYWYQQSLDQGLQFLIQYYNGEERAKGNILERFSAQQFPDLHSELNLSSLELGDSALYFCASSSRGGTDTQYFGPGTRLTVL.

V gene TRBV24-1 combines with J gene TRBJ2-5; the D gene is possibly TRBD2 (7 bases). V was trimmed by 2 bases and J by 3 bases, leaving 12 bases between them. This CDR3 is 15 amino acids long. Germline CDR1 reads KGHDR; CDR2 reads SFDVKD. CDR3 nucleotides: TGTGCCACCAGTGATTGGGGGGGGGACAAAGAGACCCAGTACTTC. This encodes CATSDWGGDKETQYF.

The chain has TRBV15 and TRBJ2-3, with 8 bases matching TRBD1. Germline-derived CDR1 and CDR2 are LNHNV and YYDKDF (reference sequence). V was clipped by 5 bases and J by 5 bases; unmatched bases: 9. CDR3 length: 15 residues. The CDR3 spells CATSPDRGAGDTQYF. The CDR3 nucleotides are TGTGCCACCAGCCCTGACAGGGGCGCTGGAGATACGCAGTATTTT.

A few counts support this clone. The V call is TRBV19, the J call TRBJ2-1, with a possible D match to TRBD1 (5 bases). V lost 5 bases and J 4 bases, leaving 9 bases between the germline ends. The CDR3 runs 13 residues. Germline-derived CDR1 and CDR2 are LNHDA and SQIVND (reference sequence). In nucleotides, the CDR3 is TGTGCCAGTAGTGAGACAGTATACAATGAGCAGTTCTTC. This codes for CASSETVYNEQFF.

Only one count was recorded for this clone. The chain is built from TRBV19 and TRBJ2-3, with D uncertain. The CDR3 totals 13 residues. From germline, CDR1 is LNHDA and CDR2 SQIVND (reference sequence). V dropped 7 bases and J dropped 1 base, with 9 bases sitting between them. This CDR3 is CASTKWGTDTQYF. The DNA of the CDR3 is TGTGCCAGTACCAAGTGGGGCACAGATACGCAGTATTTT.

This sequence joins TRBV2 and TRBJ1-2; D unclear. Trimming stripped 4 bases from V and 7 bases from J, with 10 bases between. Germline lookup yields CDR1 SNHLY and CDR2 FYNNEI. This CDR3 is built from 12 residues. CDR3 nucleotides: TGTGCCAGCAGTGTAGTTGAGGGTGGCTACACCTTC. Translated: CASSVVEGGYTF.

This clone was counted a single time. The rearrangement uses TRBV27 and TRBJ2-3; D not certain. The CDR3 spans 16 residues. The V gene lost 0 bases and the J gene lost 0 bases, with 10 bases spanning the gap. Germline V gene data show CDR1 as MNHEY and CDR2 as SMNVEV (reference sequence). CDR3 sequence reads: CASSLSGWISTDTQYF. CDR3 nucleotides: TGTGCCAGCAGTTTATCTGGCTGGATAAGCACAGATACGCAGTATTTT.

V is TRBV7-8 and J is TRBJ1-4; the D is unclear. V was pared by 4 bases and J by 9 bases, with 12 bases between. From germline, CDR1 is SGHVS and CDR2 FQNEAQ. The length of the CDR3 is 13 residues. The CDR3 coding sequence is TGTGCCAGCAGCTCAACACAAGGACAAAAACTGTTTTTT. Its translation: CASSSTQGQKLFF.

This clone was detected only a few times. J is TRBJ1-5 and V is TRBV28; the D gene is possibly TRBD1 (6 bases). V was pared by 6 bases and J by 1 base, with 16 bases between. Per germline, CDR1 MDHEN and CDR2 SYDVKM. The CDR3 contains 16 residues. CDR3 sequence: CASRSDSQLSNQPQHF. In nucleotides, the CDR3 is TGTGCCAGCAGATCGGACAGCCAACTGAGCAATCAGCCCCAGCATTTT. The full variable domain, in which reference TRBV28 and TRBJ1-5 provide the parts outside the CDR3, is DVKVTQSSRYLVKRTGEKVFLECVQDMDHENMFWYRQDPGLGLRLIYFSYDVKMKEKGDIPEGYSVSREKKERFSLILESASTNQTSMYLCASRSDSQLSNQPQHFGDGTRLSIL.

The chain employs TRBV4-3 and TRBJ1-2; D ambiguous. Germline loops: CDR1 LGHNA, CDR2 YSLEER. V was clipped by 0 bases and J by 8 bases, with 10 bases between them. This CDR3 spans 13 amino acids. CDR3 DNA: TGCGCCAGCAGCCAAGAGGAGAGTCGCGGCTACACCTTC. Protein: CASSQEESRGYTF.

The chain has TRBV19 and TRBJ1-6; D gene uncertain. Germline V gives CDR1 LNHDA, CDR2 SQIVND (reference sequence). The CDR3 has 13 amino acids. Trimming left V 2 bases short and J 6 bases short, with 5 bases between. CDR3 in DNA: TGTGCCAGTAGTATAACTGTTAATTCACCCCTCCACTTT. It is translated as CASSITVNSPLHF.

The chain carries TRBV28 and TRBJ1-5; D gene uncertain. The germline gives CDR1 MDHEN, CDR2 SYDVKM. V was clipped by 8 bases and J by 5 bases, with 16 bases between them. This CDR3 has 14 amino acids. The CDR3 DNA reads as TGTGCCAGCGGCACAGCCCTGGGGTATCAGCCCCAGCATTTT. Translating it yields CASGTALGYQPQHF.

The J gene is TRBJ1-5, the V gene TRBV5-6, with TRBD1 matching over 7 bases. The CDR3 contains 14 residues. V shed 0 bases, J shed 5 bases, and the junction held 2 bases outside the gene matches. The germline V gene has CDR1 SGHDT and CDR2 YYEEEE. The CDR3 DNA follows: TGTGCCAGCAGCTTGGGACAGGGTTATCAGCCCCAGCATTTT. Translating gives CASSLGQGYQPQHF.

With regard to this clone: In the same sample, other DNA sequences code for this CDR3. This chain links TRBV2 with TRBJ2-1, with unresolved D. Trimming removed 7 bases from V and 4 bases from J, with 11 bases in between. CDR3 length equals 13 residues. CDR1 is SNHLY, CDR2 FYNNEI, per germline. CDR3 residues: CASKGRTYNEQFF. CDR3 nucleotides: TGTGCCAGCAAGGGCAGAACTTACAATGAGCAGTTCTTC. Using reference TRBV2 and TRBJ2-1 for the parts outside the CDR3, the full variable domain is EPEVTQTPSHQVTQMGQEVILRCVPISNHLYFYWYRQILGQKVEFLVSFYNNEISEKSEIFDDQFSVERPDGSNFTLKIRSTKLEDSAMYFCASKGRTYNEQFFGPGTRLTVL.

This clone showed up just once. The rearrangement joins TRBV18 to TRBJ1-1; D perhaps matches TRBD1 (5 bases). Trimming cost V 5 bases and J 1 base, with 11 bases left between them. The CDR3 length is 14 residues. Germline V lookup: CDR1 KGHSH, CDR2 LQKENI. The CDR3 coding sequence is TGTGCCAGCTCATCAGGACACACGAACACTGAAGCTTTCTTT. Protein sequence: CASSSGHTNTEAFF.

This chain links TRBV2 with TRBJ2-1, with D perhaps TRBD1 or TRBD2 (5 bases each). Between the trimmed V and J ends, which lost 6 bases and 9 bases, there was a span of 15 bases. The CDR3 has 13 residues. Germline V gene sequence: CDR1 SNHLY, CDR2 FYNNEI. CDR3 residues: CASRPFYGGEQFF. CDR3 coding DNA: TGTGCCAGCAGGCCATTCTATGGGGGTGAGCAGTTCTTC.

Only one count was recorded for this clone. The chain combines TRBV5-6 with TRBJ2-7; 10 nucleotides match TRBD2. The junction had 5 bases not matched to a gene; V was cut back by 5 bases and J by 0 bases. Germline V lookup: CDR1 SGHDT, CDR2 YYEEEE. The length of the CDR3 is 15 residues. CDR3 sequence: CASRRLAGSSYEQYV. The CDR3 DNA reads TGTGCCAGCAGACGACTAGCGGGCAGCTCCTACGAGCAGTACGTC.

The chain uses TRBV12-5 and TRBJ2-1, with 7 bases lining up with TRBD2. Losses at the gene ends were 4 bases for V and 7 bases for J; bases not matched to a gene: 10. The V gene's germline CDR1 is LGHNT and CDR2 FRNRAP. The CDR3 is 15 residues long. The CDR3 DNA follows: TGTGCTAGTGGTTCGGGGGGAACTGCAGAAAATGAGCAGTTCTTC. The encoded protein is CASGSGGTAENEQFF.

The rearrangement uses TRBV5-4 and TRBJ1-2; a possible D gene is TRBD1 (5 bases). The V end was cut by 1 base, the J end by 4 bases, with 8 bases between. In germline, CDR1 is SGHNT, CDR2 YYREEE (reference sequence). This CDR3 has 13 amino acids. CDR3 residues: CASSLYRTYGYTF. The CDR3 DNA is TGTGCCAGCAGCTTGTACAGGACCTATGGCTACACCTTC.

The V and J genes are TRBV7-2 and TRBJ1-2; D uncertain. V shed 5 bases and J shed 0 bases, with 16 bases lying between them. The CDR3 totals 16 residues. Germline CDR1 is SGHTA and CDR2 is FQGNSA. CDR3 sequence (DNA): TGTGCCAGCAGCCCCCTCAAGGGTAGGGCTAACTATGGCTACACCTTC. Amino acids: CASSPLKGRANYGYTF.

The V gene is TRBV2, the J gene TRBJ1-5; D ambiguous. With 7 bases removed from V and 1 base from J, the gap between germline ends came to 5 bases. The CDR3 consists of 12 residues. CDR1 SNHLY and CDR2 FYNNEI come from the germline V gene. The CDR3 is CASKNSNQPQHF. The DNA of the CDR3 is TGTGCCAGCAAGAACAGCAATCAGCCCCAGCATTTT. The variable domain in full, with the rest retrieved from reference TRBV2 and TRBJ1-5, is EPEVTQTPSHQVTQMGQEVILRCVPISNHLYFYWYRQILGQKVEFLVSFYNNEISEKSEIFDDQFSVERPDGSNFTLKIRSTKLEDSAMYFCASKNSNQPQHFGDGTRLSIL.

The chain is built from TRBV28 and TRBJ2-2; 8 bases match TRBD2. The V segment lost 7 bases and the J segment 3 bases; nucleotides outside the gene matches: 7. This CDR3 is 15 amino acids long. CDR1 is MDHEN and CDR2 is SYDVKM in the germline V gene. Here the CDR3 DNA reads TGTGCCAGCACCCGGGGGGGGACGGACACCGGGGAGCTGTTTTTT. Translating gives CASTRGGTDTGELFF.

This chain connects TRBV5-1 to TRBJ2-1; D may match TRBD1 or TRBD2 (5 bases each). Germline values: CDR1 SGHRS, CDR2 YFSETQ. There are 14 residues in the CDR3. Trimming stripped 0 bases from V and 4 bases from J, with 8 bases between. CDR3 sequence (DNA): TGCGCCAGCAGCTTGGCGGGGCAGTACAATGAGCAGTTCTTC. Protein product: CASSLAGQYNEQFF.

The genes are TRBV19 and TRBJ2-5, with TRBD2 matching over 12 bases. The germline CDR1 and CDR2 sequences are LNHDA and SQIVND (reference sequence). V shed 10 bases, J shed 4 bases, and the junction held 4 bases outside the gene matches. The length of the CDR3 is 13 residues. The CDR3 sequence is CATSTSGGETQYF. CDR3 bases: TGTGCCACTTCGACTAGCGGGGGAGAGACCCAGTACTTC.

This clone was picked up a small number of times. The chain has TRBV5-6 and TRBJ1-2; 9 bases match TRBD1. CDR3 length equals 14 residues. J gave up 7 bases and V 4 bases, and 8 bases lay outside the gene matches. CDR1 and CDR2 (germline): SGHDT, YYEEEE. CDR3 nucleotides: TGTGCCAGCAGCACTCGGACAGGGGTGATTGGCTACACCTTC. Protein sequence: CASSTRTGVIGYTF.

This clone is a singleton in its sample. This chain connects TRBV28 to TRBJ1-3; 7 positions agree with TRBD1. The V gene's germline CDR1 is MDHEN and CDR2 SYDVKM. V gave up 6 bases and J gave up 2 bases; unmatched junction bases: 4. This CDR3 comprises 14 residues. The DNA of the CDR3 is TGTGCCAGCAGAGCCGGGACAGCTGGAAACACCATATATTTT. It translates to CASRAGTAGNTIYF.